A single sample is the source of the 4 T cell receptor beta chains below, sequenced in a study of tissue T cells after allogeneic stem cell transplantation. Time point in this sample: mouse harvest day 14 after allogeneic transplant. Tail vein injection delivered 10^7 T-cell-depleted bone marrow cells and 10^6 splenic CD5+ T cells. Measured with immunoSEQ multiplex PCR; TCRdb has only the in-frame clones, and not every one. This sample has 8,000 to 10,000 clones, with 36% found just once. Sequencing input: skin. The receptors were sampled from a female BALB/c mouse given C57BL/6 T cells with graft-versus-host disease after an allogeneic hematopoietic cell transplant.

This clone was seen a few times. Gene labels here are mouse ones. The CDR3 end is not reached by the read, which stops 1 residue before it; the germline J gene fills it in. The V gene is TRBV13-2, the J gene TRBJ2-5, with 12 bases lining up with TRBD2. Germline CDR1 is NNHNN and CDR2 is SYGAGS (reference sequence). J lost 3 bases, V lost 4 bases, and 6 bases had no gene match. The CDR3 is 16 amino acids. CDR3 loop: CASGRDWGGGQDTQYF. The CDR3 bases that were read are TGTGCCAGCGGTCGAGACTGGGGGGGCGGACAAGACACCCAGTAC.

This clone has a handful of counts. Gene names and germline refer to mouse. The DNA ends 1 residue before the CDR3 does, and the rest of the CDR3 is filled in from the germline J gene. This chain joins TRBV26 and TRBJ2-7; 10 bases are shared with TRBD1. After removal of 0 bases from V and 6 bases from J, the junction contained 2 bases not matched to a gene. Germline-derived CDR1 and CDR2 are KGHPV and FQNQEV (reference sequence). The CDR3 totals 14 residues. CDR3 DNA (partial): TGTGCCAGCAGTCTGTCCGGGACAGGGGTTGAACAGTAC. It translates to CASSLSGTGVEQY. In full, the CDR3 reads CASSLSGTGVEQYF.

This clone was picked up a small number of times. The genes and germline here are from mouse. The chain's CDR3 is CASRWTGQLYF. The covered CDR3 bases are TGTGCCAGCAGATGGACCGGGCAGCTCTAC. The chain is built from TRBV13-3 and TRBJ2-2; no definite D call. The CDR3 end is not reached by the read, which stops 1 residue before it; the germline J gene fills it in. From germline, CDR1 is NNHDY and CDR2 SYVADS. The CDR3 loop spans 11 amino acids. The germline V and J ends were trimmed by 5 bases and 5 bases, with 4 bases remaining between them.

As to this clone: Here the gene names and germline are mouse. The DNA read from the CDR3 is TGTGCCAGCAGTCTGTCCGTTGGGGGGGGCTATGAACAGTAC. As protein: CASSLSVGGGYEQY. The full CDR3 sequence reads CASSLSVGGGYEQYF. This rearrangement joins TRBV26 to TRBJ2-7; 8 bases match TRBD2. Read coverage stops 1 residue before the CDR3 terminus; the germline J gene supplies the remainder. J gave up 3 bases and V 0 bases, and 4 bases lay outside the gene matches. From germline, CDR1 is KGHPV and CDR2 FQNQEV (reference sequence). This CDR3 region has 15 residues.